These T cell receptor beta chains were read from a single sample in a study of control samples from healthy donors and cancer patients. Sequencing was performed with immunoSEQ multiplex PCR; in TCRdb, only in-frame clones are kept and a portion is missing. The data contain about 15,000 clones, 87% of them singletons. Material: PBMCs. These receptors were obtained from a woman aged 70-85 years with colorectal cancer. CDR3s include the opening cysteine and the closing phenylalanine or tryptophan. Each record gives: clone size, V gene, D gene, J gene, CDR3 protein, CDR3 DNA. A D gene is named only where the DNA matches it firmly. Rows give clone size only sometimes, using once, few, many, or a class for an expanded clone.

size: .
V: TRBV6-5
D: .
J: TRBJ1-6
CDR3: CASIARGGGNSPLHF
DNA: TGTGCCAGCATTGCAAGGGGGGGCGGGAACTCACCCCTCCACTTT

size: .
V: TRBV14
D: .
J: TRBJ2-1
CDR3: CASSQARLANEQFF
DNA: TGTGCCAGCAGCCAAGCCCGCCTAGCGAATGAGCAGTTCTTC

size: .
V: TRBV3-1/TRBV3-2
D: TRBD1
J: TRBJ1-2
CDR3: CASSQDGDRGLEGYGYTF
DNA: TGTGCCAGCAGCCAGGATGGGGACAGGGGTTTAGAAGGGTATGGCTACACCTTC

size: .
V: TRBV7-8
D: TRBD2
J: TRBJ2-3
CDR3: CASSLLAGLGDTQYF
DNA: TGTGCCAGCAGCTTACTAGCGGGACTTGGAGATACGCAGTATTTT

size: .
V: TRBV7-3
D: .
J: TRBJ1-1
CDR3: CASSFRGGMNTEAFF
DNA: TGTGCCAGCAGCTTTAGGGGAGGGATGAACACTGAAGCTTTCTTT

size: .
V: TRBV10-3
D: .
J: TRBJ1-1
CDR3: CAISEPLGSRTEAFF
DNA: TGTGCCATCAGTGAGCCCCTGGGCTCGAGGACTGAAGCTTTCTTT

size: .
V: TRBV19
D: .
J: TRBJ2-3
CDR3: CASSTRPADTQYF
DNA: TGTGCCAGTAGTACTAGGCCGGCCGATACGCAGTATTTT

size: .
V: TRBV9
D: .
J: TRBJ2-3
CDR3: CASSVGVPDTQYF
DNA: TGTGCCAGCTCGGTGGGAGTACCAGATACGCAGTATTTT

size: .
V: TRBV19
D: .
J: TRBJ1-1
CDR3: CASSWGFLTEAFF
DNA: TGTGCCAGTAGTTGGGGTTTTCTCACTGAAGCTTTCTTT

size: .
V: TRBV4-3
D: .
J: TRBJ2-2
CDR3: CASRGYTGELFF
DNA: TGCGCCAGCAGGGGATATACCGGGGAGCTGTTTTTT

size: once
V: TRBV13
D: .
J: TRBJ2-7
CDR3: CASSLQGGSEQYF
DNA: TGTGCCAGCAGCTTACAAGGTGGGAGCGAGCAGTACTTC

size: .
V: TRBV19
D: .
J: TRBJ1-1
CDR3: CASSIGATAFF
DNA: TGTGCCAGTAGTATCGGCGCAACAGCTTTCTTT

size: once
V: TRBV9
D: .
J: TRBJ2-2
CDR3: CASSVLSSSGELFF
DNA: TGTGCCAGCAGCGTATTGAGTTCCTCCGGGGAGCTGTTTTTT

size: .
V: TRBV29-1
D: TRBD1
J: TRBJ1-1
CDR3: CSVERQGAINTEAFF
DNA: TGCAGCGTTGAAAGACAGGGGGCTATTAACACTGAAGCTTTCTTT

size: .
V: TRBV19
D: .
J: TRBJ1-6
CDR3: CASSKAWGSNSPLHF
DNA: TGTGCCAGTAGTAAGGCCTGGGGGAGTAATTCACCCCTCCACTTT

size: .
V: TRBV4-2
D: TRBD1
J: TRBJ1-2
CDR3: CASSQTGGQEGYTF
DNA: TGTGCCAGCAGCCAAACAGGGGGCCAGGAAGGCTACACCTTC

size: .
V: TRBV7-3
D: .
J: TRBJ2-1
CDR3: CASSLTEEVEQFF
DNA: TGTGCCAGCAGCTTAACGGAAGAGGTTGAGCAGTTCTTC

size: .
V: TRBV5-1
D: .
J: TRBJ2-7
CDR3: CASRLDRSSPRQYF
DNA: TGCGCCAGCAGACTCGACAGGAGCAGCCCGAGGCAGTACTTC

size: .
V: TRBV6-1
D: .
J: TRBJ2-4
CDR3: CASSEGLAGNIQYF
DNA: TGTGCCAGCAGTGAGGGGCTCGCCGGAAACATTCAGTACTTC

size: few
V: TRBV5-1
D: TRBD2
J: TRBJ2-1
CDR3: CASSFSGRAGNEQFF
DNA: TGCGCCAGCAGTTTTAGCGGGAGAGCTGGCAATGAGCAGTTCTTC

size: .
V: TRBV24-1
D: .
J: TRBJ2-1
CDR3: CATSDPPLTSSQRFF
DNA: TGTGCCACCAGTGATCCGCCCCTAACTAGCTCACAGAGGTTCTTC

size: .
V: TRBV2
D: .
J: TRBJ2-2
CDR3: CASTPPRVNTGELFF
DNA: TGTGCCAGCACCCCTCCGCGGGTAAACACCGGGGAGCTGTTTTTT

size: .
V: TRBV11-3
D: TRBD1
J: TRBJ2-1
CDR3: CASSLDSWQGARNEQFF
DNA: TGTGCCAGCAGCTTAGATAGCTGGCAGGGGGCGCGAAATGAGCAGTTCTTC

size: .
V: TRBV5-6
D: .
J: TRBJ2-7
CDR3: CASSLVPGSYEQYF
DNA: TGTGCCAGCAGCTTGGTTCCGGGCTCCTACGAGCAGTACTTC

size: .
V: TRBV7-8
D: TRBD1
J: TRBJ1-6
CDR3: CASSRDRSSYNSPLHF
DNA: TGTGCCAGCAGTCGGGACAGGAGCTCCTATAATTCACCCCTCCACTTT

size: .
V: TRBV15
D: TRBD1
J: TRBJ2-5
CDR3: CATSRDRQGASRQETQYF
DNA: TGTGCCACCAGCAGAGATCGACAGGGGGCGTCTCGCCAAGAGACCCAGTACTTC

size: .
V: TRBV6-5
D: .
J: TRBJ1-5
CDR3: CASSEGTGNQPQHF
DNA: TGTGCCAGCTCCGAGGGAACGGGGAATCAGCCCCAGCATTTT

size: .
V: TRBV6-5
D: .
J: TRBJ1-2
CDR3: CASSLVGGYTF
DNA: TGTGCCAGCAGCCTGGTTGGTGGCTACACCTTC

size: few
V: TRBV3-1/TRBV3-2
D: .
J: TRBJ1-4
CDR3: CASSGRQASGEKLFF
DNA: TGTGCCAGCAGCGGCCGACAGGCCTCGGGGGAAAAACTGTTTTTT

size: once
V: TRBV6-2/TRBV6-3
D: TRBD2
J: TRBJ2-7
CDR3: CASSSQLAGNPYEQYF
DNA: TGTGCCAGCAGTTCTCAACTAGCGGGGAACCCCTACGAGCAGTACTTC

size: .
V: TRBV5-1
D: TRBD2
J: TRBJ2-1
CDR3: CASSYTGGARTSVNNEQFF
DNA: TGCGCCAGCAGCTACACGGGCGGGGCCCGGACTAGCGTAAACAATGAGCAGTTCTTC

size: .
V: TRBV7-2
D: .
J: TRBJ2-3
CDR3: CASSVPGTAGDTQYF
DNA: TGTGCCAGCAGCGTACCCGGGACGGCCGGGGATACGCAGTATTTT

size: .
V: TRBV9
D: .
J: TRBJ2-7
CDR3: CASSVAAGGGSDEQYF
DNA: TGTGCCAGCAGCGTAGCCGCCGGCGGAGGGAGCGACGAGCAGTACTTC

size: .
V: TRBV6-2/TRBV6-3
D: .
J: TRBJ1-1
CDR3: CASSYWYTEAFF
DNA: TGTGCCAGCAGTTACTGGTACACTGAAGCTTTCTTT

size: .
V: TRBV19
D: TRBD1
J: TRBJ2-7
CDR3: CASSIGTGGFWEQYF
DNA: TGTGCCAGTAGTATAGGGACAGGGGGCTTCTGGGAGCAGTACTTC

size: .
V: TRBV11-3
D: TRBD1
J: TRBJ1-6
CDR3: CASSRDSSYNSPLHF
DNA: TGTGCCAGCAGCCGGGACAGCTCCTATAATTCACCCCTCCACTTT

size: few
V: TRBV19
D: .
J: TRBJ1-1
CDR3: CASSSIQGVTEAFF
DNA: TGTGCCAGTAGTTCCATACAGGGAGTCACTGAAGCTTTCTTT

size: .
V: TRBV7-2
D: TRBD2
J: TRBJ2-3
CDR3: CASSRGASGRSDTQYF
DNA: TGTGCCAGCAGCCGCGGCGCTAGCGGGAGGTCAGATACGCAGTATTTT

size: .
V: TRBV30
D: .
J: TRBJ1-2
CDR3: CAWIPSGGARGYTF
DNA: TGTGCCTGGATTCCCTCGGGGGGGGCGCGCGGCTACACCTTC